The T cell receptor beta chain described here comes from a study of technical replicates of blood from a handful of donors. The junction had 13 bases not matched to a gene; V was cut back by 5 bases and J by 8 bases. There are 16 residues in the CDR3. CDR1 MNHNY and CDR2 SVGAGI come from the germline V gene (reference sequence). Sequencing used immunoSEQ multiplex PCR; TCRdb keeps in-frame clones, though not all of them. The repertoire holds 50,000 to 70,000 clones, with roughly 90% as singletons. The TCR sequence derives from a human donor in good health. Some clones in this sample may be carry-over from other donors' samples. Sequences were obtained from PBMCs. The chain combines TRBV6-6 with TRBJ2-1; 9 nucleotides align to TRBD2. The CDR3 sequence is CASSGNVAGGFDEQFF. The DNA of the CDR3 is TGTGCCAGCAGTGGTAACGTGGCGGGGGGGTTCGATGAGCAGTTCTTC.